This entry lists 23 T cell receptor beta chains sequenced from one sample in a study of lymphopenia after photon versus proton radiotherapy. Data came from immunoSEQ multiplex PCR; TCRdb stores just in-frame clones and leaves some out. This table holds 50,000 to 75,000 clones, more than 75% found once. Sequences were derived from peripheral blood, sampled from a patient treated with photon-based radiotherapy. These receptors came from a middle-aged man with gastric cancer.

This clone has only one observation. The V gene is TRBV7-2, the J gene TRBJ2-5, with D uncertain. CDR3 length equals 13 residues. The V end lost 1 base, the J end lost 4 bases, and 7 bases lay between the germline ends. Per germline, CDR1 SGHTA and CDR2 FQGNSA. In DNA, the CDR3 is TGTGCCAGCAGCTTAGACCCGGGAGAGACCCAGTACTTC. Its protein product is CASSLDPGETQYF.

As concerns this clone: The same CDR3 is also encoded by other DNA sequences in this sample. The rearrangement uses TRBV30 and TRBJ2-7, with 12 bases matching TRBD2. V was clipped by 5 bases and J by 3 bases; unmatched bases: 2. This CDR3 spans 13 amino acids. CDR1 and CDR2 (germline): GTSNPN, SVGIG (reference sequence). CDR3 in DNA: TGTGCCTGGTCGGGACTAGCGGGCTACGAGCAGTACTTC. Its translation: CAWSGLAGYEQYF.

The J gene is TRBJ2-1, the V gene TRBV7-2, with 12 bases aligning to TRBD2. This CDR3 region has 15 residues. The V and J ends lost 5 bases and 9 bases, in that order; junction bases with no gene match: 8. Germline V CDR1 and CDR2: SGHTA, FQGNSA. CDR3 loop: CASSIASGGASEQFF. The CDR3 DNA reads TGTGCCAGCAGCATCGCTAGCGGGGGGGCCAGTGAGCAGTTCTTC.

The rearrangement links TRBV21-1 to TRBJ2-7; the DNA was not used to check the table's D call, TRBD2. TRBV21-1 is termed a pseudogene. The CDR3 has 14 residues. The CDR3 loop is CASSPRRVCYEQYF. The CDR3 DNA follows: TGTGCCAGCAGCCCCCGGCGGGTCTGCTACGAGCAGTACTTC.

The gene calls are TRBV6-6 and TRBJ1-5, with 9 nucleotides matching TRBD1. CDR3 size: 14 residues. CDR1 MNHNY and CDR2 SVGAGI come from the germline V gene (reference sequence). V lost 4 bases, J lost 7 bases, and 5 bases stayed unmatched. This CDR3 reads CASSFGTGRQPQHF. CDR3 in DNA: TGTGCCAGCAGTTTCGGGACAGGGAGGCAGCCCCAGCATTTT.

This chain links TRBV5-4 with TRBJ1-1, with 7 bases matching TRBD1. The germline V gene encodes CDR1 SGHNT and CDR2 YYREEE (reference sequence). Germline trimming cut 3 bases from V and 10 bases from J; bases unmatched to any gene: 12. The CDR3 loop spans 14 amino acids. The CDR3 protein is CASSSGTDLFPAFF. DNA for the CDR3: TGTGCCAGCAGCTCCGGGACAGATCTTTTCCCAGCTTTCTTT.

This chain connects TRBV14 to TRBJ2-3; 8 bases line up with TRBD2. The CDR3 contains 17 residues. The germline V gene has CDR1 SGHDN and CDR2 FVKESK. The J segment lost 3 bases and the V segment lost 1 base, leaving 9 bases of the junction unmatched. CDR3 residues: CASSQGYTGTRTDTQYF. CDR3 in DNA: TGTGCCAGCAGCCAAGGATATACCGGGACTAGGACAGATACGCAGTATTTT.

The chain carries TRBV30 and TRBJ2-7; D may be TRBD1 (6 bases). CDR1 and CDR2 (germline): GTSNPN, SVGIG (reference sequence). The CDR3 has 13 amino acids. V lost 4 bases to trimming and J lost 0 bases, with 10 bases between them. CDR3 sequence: CAWTRGVSYEQYF. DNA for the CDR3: TGTGCCTGGACCAGGGGAGTCTCCTACGAGCAGTACTTC.

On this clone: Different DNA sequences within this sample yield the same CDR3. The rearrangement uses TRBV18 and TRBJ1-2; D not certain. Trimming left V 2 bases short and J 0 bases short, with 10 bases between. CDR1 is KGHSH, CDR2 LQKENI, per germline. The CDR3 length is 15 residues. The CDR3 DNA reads TGTGCCAGCTCACCATCGGACCAGGCTAACTATGGCTACACCTTC. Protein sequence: CASSPSDQANYGYTF.

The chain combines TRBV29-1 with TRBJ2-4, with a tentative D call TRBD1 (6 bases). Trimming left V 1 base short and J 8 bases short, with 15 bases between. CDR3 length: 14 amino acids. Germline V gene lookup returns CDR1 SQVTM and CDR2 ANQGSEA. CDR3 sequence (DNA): TGCAGCGTTGAAGGAACAGGGAGACAGGACATTCAGTACTTC. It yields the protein CSVEGTGRQDIQYF.

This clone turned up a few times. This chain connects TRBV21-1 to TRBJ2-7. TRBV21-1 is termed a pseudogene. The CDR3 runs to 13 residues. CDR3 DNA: TGTGCCAGCAGCACGGTTCTGGGGTACGAGCAGTACTTC. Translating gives CASSTVLGYEQYF.

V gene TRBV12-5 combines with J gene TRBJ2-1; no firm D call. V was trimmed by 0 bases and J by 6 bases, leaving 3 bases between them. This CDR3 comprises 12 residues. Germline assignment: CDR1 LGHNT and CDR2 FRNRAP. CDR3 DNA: TGTGCTAGTGGTTTGGTAGGCAATGAGCAGTTCTTC. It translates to CASGLVGNEQFF.

The CDR3 bases are TGCAGCGCCCGAGGGCAGGCCTCTCACGAGCAGTACTTC. It encodes CSARGQASHEQYF. This sequence joins TRBV29-1 and TRBJ2-7; maybe TRBD2 (5 bases). V was cut by 7 bases and J by 5 bases, with 18 bases left in between. CDR1 and CDR2 from the germline V gene are SQVTM and ANQGSEA. This CDR3 has 13 residues.

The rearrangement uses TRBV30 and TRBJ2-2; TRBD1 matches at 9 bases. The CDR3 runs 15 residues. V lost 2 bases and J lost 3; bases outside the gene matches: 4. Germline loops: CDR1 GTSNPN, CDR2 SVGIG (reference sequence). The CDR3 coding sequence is TGTGCCTGGAGTCCGGGACAGGGAGACACCGGGGAGCTGTTTTTT. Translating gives CAWSPGQGDTGELFF. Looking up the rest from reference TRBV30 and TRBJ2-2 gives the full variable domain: SQTIHQWPATLVQPVGSPLSLECTVEGTSNPNLYWYRQAAGRGLQLLFYSVGIGQISSEVPQNLSASRPQDRQFILSSKKLLLSDSGFYLCAWSPGQGDTGELFFGEGSRLTVL.

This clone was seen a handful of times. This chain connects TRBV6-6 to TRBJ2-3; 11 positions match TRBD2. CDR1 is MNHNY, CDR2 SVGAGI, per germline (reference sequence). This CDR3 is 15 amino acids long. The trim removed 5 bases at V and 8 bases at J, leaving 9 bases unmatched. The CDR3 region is CASSGSGGAVRTQYF. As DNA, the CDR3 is TGTGCCAGCAGTGGTAGCGGGGGGGCCGTACGTACGCAGTATTTT.

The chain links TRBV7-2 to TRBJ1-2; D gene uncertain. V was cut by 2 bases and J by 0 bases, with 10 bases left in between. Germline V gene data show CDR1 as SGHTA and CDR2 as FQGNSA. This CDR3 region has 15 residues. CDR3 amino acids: CASSLNSGSNYGYTF. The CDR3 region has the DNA TGTGCCAGCAGCTTAAATTCGGGTTCTAACTATGGCTACACCTTC.

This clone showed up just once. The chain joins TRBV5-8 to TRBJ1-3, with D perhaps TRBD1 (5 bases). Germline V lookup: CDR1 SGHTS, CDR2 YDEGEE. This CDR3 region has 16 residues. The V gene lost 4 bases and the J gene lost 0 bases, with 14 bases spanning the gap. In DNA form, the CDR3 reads TGTGCCAGCAGCAAATTACAGGCATACTCTGGAAACACCATATATTTT. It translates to CASSKLQAYSGNTIYF.

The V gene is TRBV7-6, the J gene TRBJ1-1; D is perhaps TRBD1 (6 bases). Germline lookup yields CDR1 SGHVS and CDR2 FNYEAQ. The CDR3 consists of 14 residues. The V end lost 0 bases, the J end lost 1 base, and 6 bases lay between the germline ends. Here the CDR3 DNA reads TGTGCCAGCAGCTTAGCGGGGGCGAACACTGAAGCTTTCTTT. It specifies CASSLAGANTEAFF.

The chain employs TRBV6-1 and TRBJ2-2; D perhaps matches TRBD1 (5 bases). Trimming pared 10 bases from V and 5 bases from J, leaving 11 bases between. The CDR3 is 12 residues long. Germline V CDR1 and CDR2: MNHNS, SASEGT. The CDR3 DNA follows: TGTGCCAACCAGGGCCTAACCGGGGAGCTGTTTTTT. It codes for CANQGLTGELFF.

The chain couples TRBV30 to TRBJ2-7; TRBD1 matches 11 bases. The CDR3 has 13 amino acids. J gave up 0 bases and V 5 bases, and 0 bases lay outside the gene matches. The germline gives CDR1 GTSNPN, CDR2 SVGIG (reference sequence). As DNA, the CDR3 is TGTGCCTGGGGGACAGGGGGCTCCTACGAGCAGTACTTC. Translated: CAWGTGGSYEQYF.

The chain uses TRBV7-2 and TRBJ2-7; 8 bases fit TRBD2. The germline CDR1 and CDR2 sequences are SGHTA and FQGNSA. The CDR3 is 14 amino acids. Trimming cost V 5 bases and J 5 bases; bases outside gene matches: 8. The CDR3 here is CASSVTPGRDEQYF. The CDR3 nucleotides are TGTGCCAGCAGCGTAACTCCCGGGAGGGACGAGCAGTACTTC.

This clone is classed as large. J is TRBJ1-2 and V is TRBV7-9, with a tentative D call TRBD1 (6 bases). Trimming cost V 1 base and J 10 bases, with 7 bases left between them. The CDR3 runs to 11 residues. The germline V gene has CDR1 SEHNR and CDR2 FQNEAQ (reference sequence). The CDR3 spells CASSLGTAYTF. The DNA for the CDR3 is TGTGCCAGCAGCTTAGGGACAGCCTACACCTTC.

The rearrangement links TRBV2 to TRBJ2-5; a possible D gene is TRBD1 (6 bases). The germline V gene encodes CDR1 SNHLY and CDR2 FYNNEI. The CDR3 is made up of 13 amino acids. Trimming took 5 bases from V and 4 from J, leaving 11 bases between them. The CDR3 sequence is CASSPLRGETQYF. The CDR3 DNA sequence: TGTGCCAGCAGTCCCCTCAGGGGAGAGACCCAGTACTTC. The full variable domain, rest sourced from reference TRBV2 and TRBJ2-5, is EPEVTQTPSHQVTQMGQEVILRCVPISNHLYFYWYRQILGQKVEFLVSFYNNEISEKSEIFDDQFSVERPDGSNFTLKIRSTKLEDSAMYFCASSPLRGETQYFGPGTRLLVL.